This T cell receptor beta chain was identified in a study of shared clonotypes between healthy human individuals (dated by TCRdb to about 2020). For the study in its entirety: Three men and a couple of women, aged 18 to 49 years, made up the cohort. For each donor, three plates each were used for CD4 naive and CD4 memory, two plates were used for CD8 naive, and one plate was used for CD8 memory. To estimate repertoire size and how much clonotype sharing occurs between individuals, the study deeply sequenced the blood TCR repertoires of five healthy adults. Different laboratories and diverse techniques were used to prepare libraries and sequence TCR repertoires, to increase sequencing depth and limit assay-specific biases. Between about 0.85 and 9.5 billion PBMCs per donor were obtained by leukapheresis.

CDR1 and CDR2 were assigned from the germline V gene as ENHRY and SYGVKD. The CDR3 goes from the cysteine to the phenylalanine over 15 residues. Left in the record is the CDR3 DNA by itself, 45 bases read in frame from the first base. Using the deep immunoSEQ assay, TCR CDR3 regions were amplified from genomic DNA by multiplex PCR. Extracted genomic DNA from each cell subset was spread evenly across all wells of several immunoSEQ 96-well plates, with each plate serving as a replicate. Each replicate PCR for sorted subsets received 200 ng genomic DNA, equal to about 30,000 T cell genomes. Purified libraries were measured with a Qubit 3.0 fluorometer, size-checked on a Bioanalyzer 2100, and measured again with the KAPA Library Quantification kit. Every immunoSEQ 96-well plate was sequenced on a separate single-read 150-cycle Illumina NextSeq 550 flow cell. The paper's processing steps were these. Because the immunoSEQ output held only junctional sequences and lacked quality scores, the filtering could not match the filtering applied to full-length reads. Sequences were annotated with PyIR, a Python wrapper for IgBLAST v1.9, using IMGT germline references to assign V/J genes and CDR3. Reads with weak V/J assignments (E-value above 1e-6), missing CDR3, stop codons, out-of-frame junctions, or ambiguous translated residues were removed. A V3J clonotype was defined by an identical inferred V gene, J gene, and CDR3 amino acid sequence. To compute the percentage overlap between repertoires, the number of shared unique clonotypes was divided by the size of the smaller repertoire. RTK rarefaction, the Chao1 estimator, and Recon v2.1 estimates of unobserved clonotypes were used to assess repertoire richness. For all TCRbeta clonotypes obtained by the gDNA method from several donors, generation probabilities were computed with OLGA. In TCRdb, the immuneACCESS table is reduced to in-frame sequences with V and J assigned. These tables do not hold every clone; where another copy was compared, an unresolved V gene accounts for under half, and the others remain unexplained. D and trimming were read from the DNA, whereas the V and J calls and clone size are those reported in that table. In this sample the table shows more than 2,000,000 clones, around nine tenths of which occur a single time. The ten largest clones add up to around 0.14% of the sample.

The paper as a whole reports these results and caveats: Sampling was restricted to blood, and TCR repertoires in tissues likely differ from the TCR repertoires found in blood. Estimated clonotype richness was generally larger for naive than for memory subsets. Around 5.4% of naive CD4, 3.5% of naive CD8, roughly 2.4% of memory CD4, and 0.4% of memory CD8 clonotypes were shared across a handful of donors. Pairwise subsampling indicated that sequencing depth was expected to affect the degree of clonotype sharing among donors. Clonotypes shared by all four sorted-subset donors showed higher generation probabilities than non-shared clonotypes. Incomplete sequencing was indicated by rarefaction of sorted-subset datasets, despite the large sequencing depth. The small number of donors limited the genetic and exposure-history diversity represented.

Regarding this clone: The clone's antigen remains unknown. The junction departs from germline at one end; a sequencing error may be responsible.

Healthy HIV-negative adults with no recently reported acute infections or vaccinations were included as donors. All donors were Caucasian adults living in Nashville, Tennessee, USA. CD4+ T cells were enriched through magnetic negative selection, after which naive cells were positively selected on CD45RA and the remaining negative fraction served as the memory subset. After blood collection by leukapheresis, PBMCs were isolated using Ficoll-Histopaque density gradient centrifugation and then cryopreserved in the vapor phase of liquid nitrogen. Purity and quantity of every magnetically sorted T cell population were checked by analytical flow cytometry. From each sorted fraction, genomic DNA was isolated and quantified by UV absorbance on a Nanodrop 2000c.

This clonotype originated in a man aged 18-30 years in good health. The chain joins TRBV10-3 to TRBJ1-3; the D gene is possibly TRBD1, with 6 bases matching. The sequenced sample was naive CD4+ T cells sorted from blood. The cell subset or site label for this specimen denotes: CD45RA+ positively selected. The bases are TGTGCCATCAGTGAGTCAACAGGGCCGGGAAACACCGTATATTTT. Its product reads: CAISESTGPGNTVYF.